A selection of T cell receptor beta chains follows, all from one sample in a study of cytomegalovirus exposure and HLA in healthy donors. TCRdb keeps only in-frame clones here, not all; method: immunoSEQ multiplex PCR. The listing contains tens of thousands of clones. Sequenced input: PBMCs. The receptors derive from a man in his fifties in good health and CMV-seropositive. Both conserved end residues are part of each CDR3. Each record gives: D gene, V gene, J gene, CDR3 DNA, CDR3 protein. The D gene is left open where the match is weak.

-,TRBV10-3,TRBJ1-2,TGTGCCATCAGTGAGATCGGGGTGGCGAACTATGGCTACACCTTC,CAISEIGVANYGYTF
TRBD1,TRBV7-9,TRBJ2-7,TGTGCCAGCAGCTTCGGGGACAGAACGTACGAGCAGTACTTC,CASSFGDRTYEQYF
-,TRBV28,TRBJ2-3,TGTGCCAGCAGCCCCGGTTTTACAGATACGCAGTATTTT,CASSPGFTDTQYF
-,TRBV25-1,TRBJ2-6,TGTGCCAGCAGTGAATTCCTCTCTGGGGCCAACGTCCTGACTTTC,CASSEFLSGANVLTF
TRBD2,TRBV28,TRBJ2-2,TGTGCCAGCAGAGGGACTAGCGGGGTCACCGGGGAGCTGTTTTTT,CASRGTSGVTGELFF
TRBD1,TRBV6-4,TRBJ1-2,TGTGCCAGCAAAAGAGACAGGGGTCCGGGCTATGGCTACACCTTC,CASKRDRGPGYGYTF
TRBD1,TRBV18,TRBJ2-2,TGTGCCAGCTTAAGGGACAGCAACACCGGGGAGCTGTTTTTT,CASLRDSNTGELFF
-,TRBV30,TRBJ2-7,TGTGCCTGGAGTGTAGGGGACGAGCAGTACTTC,CAWSVGDEQYF
-,TRBV5-1,TRBJ1-2,TGCGCCAGCAGCCCCACAACGGGGGTTGATTATGGCTACACCTTC,CASSPTTGVDYGYTF
TRBD2,TRBV10-3,TRBJ2-3,TGTGCCATCAGTGAGGGCCTAGCGGGAGTACTCTCTAGCACAGATACGCAGTATTTT,CAISEGLAGVLSSTDTQYF
TRBD1,TRBV28,TRBJ1-2,TGTGCCAGCAGTACCGCGACAGGGAGTGGCTACACCTTC,CASSTATGSGYTF
TRBD1,TRBV5-4,TRBJ1-2,TGTGCCAGCAGCTTGTCCGCGGGACAGCCCCATTATGGCTACACCTTC,CASSLSAGQPHYGYTF
TRBD1,TRBV30,TRBJ1-1,TGTGCCTGGAGGGAAGGGACAGTCACTGAAGCTTTCTTT,CAWREGTVTEAFF
TRBD1,TRBV27,TRBJ2-5,TGTGCCAGCAGTTTATTCTTAACAGGGGAAGGGACCCAGTACTTC,CASSLFLTGEGTQYF
TRBD2,TRBV11-3,TRBJ2-2,TGTGCCAGCAGCCCCCTAGCGGTTCCCACCGGGGAGCTGTTTTTT,CASSPLAVPTGELFF
-,TRBV7-7,TRBJ2-2,TGTGCTAGCAGCATCGACAGGACCGGGGAGCTGTTTTTT,CASSIDRTGELFF
TRBD2,TRBV10-3,TRBJ2-1,TGTGCCATCAGTGAGTCTATAATAGCGGGGTACCGGAATGAGCAGTTCTTC,CAISESIIAGYRNEQFF
-,TRBV4-3,TRBJ2-5,TGCGCCAGCAGCTTCGGACTCGGGCGCGAAGAGACCCAGTACTTC,CASSFGLGREETQYF
-,TRBV25-1,TRBJ2-2,TGTGCCAGCAGTGGATGGCAAACCGGGGAGCTGTTTTTT,CASSGWQTGELFF
TRBD2,TRBV6-5,TRBJ2-2,TGTGCCAGCAGTCGAGCGGGACTCGTTTCCGGGGAGCTGTTTTTT,CASSRAGLVSGELFF
TRBD2,TRBV5-1,TRBJ2-1,TGCGCCAGCAGCCCCGGGACTAGCGGGAGGGTTGAGGAGCAGTTCTTC,CASSPGTSGRVEEQFF
TRBD2,TRBV19,TRBJ2-1,TGTGCCAGTAGACCTCTAGCGGGAGATAGGGAGCAGTTCTTC,CASRPLAGDREQFF
-,TRBV4-3,TRBJ2-1,TGCGCCAGCAGCCTGGCATCCGGGACTTTCTACAATGAGCAGTTCTTC,CASSLASGTFYNEQFF
-,TRBV4-1,TRBJ1-1,TGCGCCAGCAGCCAAGAAGTTCGCGGAAACACTGAAGCTTTCTTT,CASSQEVRGNTEAFF
TRBD2,TRBV30,TRBJ2-4,TGTGCGGGCGCAGGGACTAGCGACATTCAGTACTTC,CAGAGTSDIQYF
TRBD2,TRBV7-2,TRBJ2-2,TGTGCCAGCAGCCCCCCGGCGGGAGGGTACACCGGGGAGCTGTTTTTT,CASSPPAGGYTGELFF
-,TRBV19,TRBJ1-4,TGTGCCACCACTAACACGATCGGGTTCTCTAATGAAAAACTGTTTTTT,CATTNTIGFSNEKLFF